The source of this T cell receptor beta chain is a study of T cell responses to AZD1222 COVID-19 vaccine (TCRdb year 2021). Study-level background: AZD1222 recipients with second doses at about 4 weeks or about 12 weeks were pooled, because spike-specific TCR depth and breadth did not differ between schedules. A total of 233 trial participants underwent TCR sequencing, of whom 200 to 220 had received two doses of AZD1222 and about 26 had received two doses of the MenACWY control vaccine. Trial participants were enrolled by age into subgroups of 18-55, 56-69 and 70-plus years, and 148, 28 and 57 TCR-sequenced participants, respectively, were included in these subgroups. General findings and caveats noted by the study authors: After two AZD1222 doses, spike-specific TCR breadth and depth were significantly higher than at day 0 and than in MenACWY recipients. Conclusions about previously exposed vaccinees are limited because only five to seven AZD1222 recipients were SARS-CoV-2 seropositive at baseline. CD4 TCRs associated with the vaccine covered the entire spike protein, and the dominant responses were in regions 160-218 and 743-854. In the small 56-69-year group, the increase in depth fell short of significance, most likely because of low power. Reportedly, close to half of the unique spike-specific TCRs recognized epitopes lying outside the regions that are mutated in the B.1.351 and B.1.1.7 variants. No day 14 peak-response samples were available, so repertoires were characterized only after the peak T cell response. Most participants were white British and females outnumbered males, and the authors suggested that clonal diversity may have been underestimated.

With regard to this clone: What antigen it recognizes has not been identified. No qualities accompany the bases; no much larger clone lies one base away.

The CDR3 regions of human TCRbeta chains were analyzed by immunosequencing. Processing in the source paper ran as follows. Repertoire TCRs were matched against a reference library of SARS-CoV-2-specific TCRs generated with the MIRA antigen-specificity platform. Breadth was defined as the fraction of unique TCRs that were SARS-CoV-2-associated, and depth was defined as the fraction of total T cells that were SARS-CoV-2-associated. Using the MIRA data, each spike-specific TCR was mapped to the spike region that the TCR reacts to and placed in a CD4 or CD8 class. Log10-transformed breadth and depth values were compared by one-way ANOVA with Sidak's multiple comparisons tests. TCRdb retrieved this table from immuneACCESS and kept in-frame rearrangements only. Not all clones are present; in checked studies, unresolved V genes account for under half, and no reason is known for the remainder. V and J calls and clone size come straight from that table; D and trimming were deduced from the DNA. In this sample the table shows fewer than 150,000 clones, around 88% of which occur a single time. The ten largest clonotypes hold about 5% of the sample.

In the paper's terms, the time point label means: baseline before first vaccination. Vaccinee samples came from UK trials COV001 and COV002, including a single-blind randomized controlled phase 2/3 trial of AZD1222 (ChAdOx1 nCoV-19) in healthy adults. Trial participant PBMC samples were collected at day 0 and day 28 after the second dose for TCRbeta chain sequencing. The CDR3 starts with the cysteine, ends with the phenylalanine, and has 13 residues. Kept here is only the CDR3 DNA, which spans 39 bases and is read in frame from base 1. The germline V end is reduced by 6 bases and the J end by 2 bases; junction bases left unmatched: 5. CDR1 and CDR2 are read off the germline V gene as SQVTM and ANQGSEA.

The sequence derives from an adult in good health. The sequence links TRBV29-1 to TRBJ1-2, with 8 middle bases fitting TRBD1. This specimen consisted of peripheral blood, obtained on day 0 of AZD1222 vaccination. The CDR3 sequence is CSVHRGENYGYTF. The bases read TGCAGCGTGCACAGGGGGGAGAACTATGGCTACACCTTC.